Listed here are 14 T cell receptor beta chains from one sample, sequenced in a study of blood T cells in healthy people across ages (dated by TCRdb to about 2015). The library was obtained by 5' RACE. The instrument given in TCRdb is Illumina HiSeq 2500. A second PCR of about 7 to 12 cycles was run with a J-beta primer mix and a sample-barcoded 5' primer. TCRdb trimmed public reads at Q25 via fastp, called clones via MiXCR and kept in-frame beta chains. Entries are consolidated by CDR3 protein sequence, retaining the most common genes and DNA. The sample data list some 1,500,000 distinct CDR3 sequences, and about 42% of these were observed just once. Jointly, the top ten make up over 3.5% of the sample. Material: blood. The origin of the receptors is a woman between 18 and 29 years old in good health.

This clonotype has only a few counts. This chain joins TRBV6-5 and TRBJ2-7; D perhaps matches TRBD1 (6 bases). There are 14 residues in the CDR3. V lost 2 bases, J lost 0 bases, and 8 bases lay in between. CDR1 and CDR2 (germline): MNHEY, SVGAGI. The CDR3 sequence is CASSYGQRSYEQYF. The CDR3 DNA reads TGTGCCAGCAGTTACGGACAGCGCTCCTACGAGCAGTACTTC.

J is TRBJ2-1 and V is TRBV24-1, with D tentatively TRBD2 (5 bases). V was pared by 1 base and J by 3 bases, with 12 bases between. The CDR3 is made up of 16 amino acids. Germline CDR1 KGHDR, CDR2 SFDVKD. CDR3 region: CATSDFSDLYYNEQFF. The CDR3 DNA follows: TGTGCCACCAGTGATTTTTCGGACTTGTACTACAATGAGCAGTTCTTC.

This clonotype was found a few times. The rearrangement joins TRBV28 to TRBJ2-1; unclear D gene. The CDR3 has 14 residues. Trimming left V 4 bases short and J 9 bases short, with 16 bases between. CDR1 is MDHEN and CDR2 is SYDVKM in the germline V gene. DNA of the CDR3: TGTGCCAGCAGTTCCTATATGGCCCTTCGTGAGCAGTTCTTC. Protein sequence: CASSSYMALREQFF.

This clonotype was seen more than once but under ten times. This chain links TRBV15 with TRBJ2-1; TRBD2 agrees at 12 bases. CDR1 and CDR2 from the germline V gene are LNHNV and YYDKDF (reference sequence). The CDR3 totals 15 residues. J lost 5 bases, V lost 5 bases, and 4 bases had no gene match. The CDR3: CATSRLAGANNEQFF. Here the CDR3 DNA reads TGTGCCACCAGCCGACTAGCGGGAGCCAACAATGAGCAGTTCTTC.

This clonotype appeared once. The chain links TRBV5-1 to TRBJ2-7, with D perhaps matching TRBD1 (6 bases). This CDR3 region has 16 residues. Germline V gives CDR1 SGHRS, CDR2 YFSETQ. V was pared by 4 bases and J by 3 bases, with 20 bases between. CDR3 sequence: CASSPAGALAFYEQYF. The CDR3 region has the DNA TGCGCCAGCAGCCCTGCAGGGGCTTTGGCATTCTACGAGCAGTACTTC. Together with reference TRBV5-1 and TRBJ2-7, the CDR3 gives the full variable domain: KAGVTQTPRYLIKTRGQQVTLSCSPISGHRSVSWYQQTPGQGLQFLFEYFSETQRNKGNFPGRFSGRQFSNSRSEMNVSTLELGDSALYLCASSPAGALAFYEQYFGPGTRLTVT.

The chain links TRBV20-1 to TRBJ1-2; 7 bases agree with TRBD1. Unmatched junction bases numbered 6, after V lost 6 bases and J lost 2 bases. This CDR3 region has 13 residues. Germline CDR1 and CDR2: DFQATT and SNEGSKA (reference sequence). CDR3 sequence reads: CSAKDRSNYGYTF. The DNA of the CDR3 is TGCAGTGCAAAGGACAGGTCGAACTATGGCTACACCTTC.

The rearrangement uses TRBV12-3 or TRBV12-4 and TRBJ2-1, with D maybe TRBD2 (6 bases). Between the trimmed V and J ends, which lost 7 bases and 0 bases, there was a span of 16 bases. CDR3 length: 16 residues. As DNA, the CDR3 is TGTGCCAGCAATGGGGCTAGCGCGAGCTCCTACAATGAGCAGTTCTTC. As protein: CASNGASASSYNEQFF.

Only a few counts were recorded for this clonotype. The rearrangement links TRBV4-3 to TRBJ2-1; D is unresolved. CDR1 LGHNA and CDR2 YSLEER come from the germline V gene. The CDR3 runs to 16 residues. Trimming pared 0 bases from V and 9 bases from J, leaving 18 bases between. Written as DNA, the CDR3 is TGCGCCAGCAGCCAAGATCAAGCACCCTATTTTGCTGAGCAGTTCTTC. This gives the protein CASSQDQAPYFAEQFF.

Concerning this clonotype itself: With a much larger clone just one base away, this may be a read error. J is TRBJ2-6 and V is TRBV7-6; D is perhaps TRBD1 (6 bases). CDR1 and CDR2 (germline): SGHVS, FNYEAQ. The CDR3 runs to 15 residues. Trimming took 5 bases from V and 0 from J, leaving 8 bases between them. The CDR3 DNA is TGTGCCAGCAGCGCCAGGGGCTCTGGGGCCAACGTCCTGACTTTC. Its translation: CASSARGSGANVLTF.

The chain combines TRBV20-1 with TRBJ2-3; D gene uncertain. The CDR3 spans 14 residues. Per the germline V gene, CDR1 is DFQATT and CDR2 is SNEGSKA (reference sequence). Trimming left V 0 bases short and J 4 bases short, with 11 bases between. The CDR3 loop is CSARDSRASDTQYF. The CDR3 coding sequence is TGCAGTGCTAGAGATTCAAGGGCGTCAGATACGCAGTATTTT.

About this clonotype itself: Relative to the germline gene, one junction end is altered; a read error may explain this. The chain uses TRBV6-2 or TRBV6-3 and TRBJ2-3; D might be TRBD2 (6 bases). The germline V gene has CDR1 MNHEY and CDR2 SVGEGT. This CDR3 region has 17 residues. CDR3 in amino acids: CVSSHGIRGSSTDTQYF. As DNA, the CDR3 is TGTGTCAGCAGCCATGGCATACGGGGGTCAAGCACAGATACGCAGTATTTT.

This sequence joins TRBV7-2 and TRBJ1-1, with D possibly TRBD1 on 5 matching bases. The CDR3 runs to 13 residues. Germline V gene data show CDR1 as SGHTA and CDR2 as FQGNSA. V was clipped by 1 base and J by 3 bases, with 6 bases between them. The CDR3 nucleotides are TGTGCCAGCAGCTTAGAACAGGACACTGAAGCTTTCTTT. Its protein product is CASSLEQDTEAFF. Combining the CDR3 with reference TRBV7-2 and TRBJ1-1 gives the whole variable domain GAGVSQSPSNKVTEKGKDVELRCDPISGHTALYWYRQSLGQGLEFLIYFQGNSAPDKSGLPSDRFSAERTGGSVSTLTIQRTQQEDSAVYLCASSLEQDTEAFFGQGTRLTVV.

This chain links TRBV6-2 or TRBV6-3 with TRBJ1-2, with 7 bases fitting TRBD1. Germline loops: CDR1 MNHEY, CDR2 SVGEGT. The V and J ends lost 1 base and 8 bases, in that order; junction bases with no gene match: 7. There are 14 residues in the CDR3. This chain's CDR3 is CASSYFLQGDGYTF. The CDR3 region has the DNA TGTGCCAGCAGTTACTTCCTGCAGGGGGACGGCTACACCTTC.

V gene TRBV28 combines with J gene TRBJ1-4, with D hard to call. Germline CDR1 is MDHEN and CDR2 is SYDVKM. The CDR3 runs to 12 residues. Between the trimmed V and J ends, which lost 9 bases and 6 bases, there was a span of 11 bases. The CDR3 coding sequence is TGTGCCAGTGGAAGGCGGGATGAAAAACTGTTTTTT. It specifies CASGRRDEKLFF.